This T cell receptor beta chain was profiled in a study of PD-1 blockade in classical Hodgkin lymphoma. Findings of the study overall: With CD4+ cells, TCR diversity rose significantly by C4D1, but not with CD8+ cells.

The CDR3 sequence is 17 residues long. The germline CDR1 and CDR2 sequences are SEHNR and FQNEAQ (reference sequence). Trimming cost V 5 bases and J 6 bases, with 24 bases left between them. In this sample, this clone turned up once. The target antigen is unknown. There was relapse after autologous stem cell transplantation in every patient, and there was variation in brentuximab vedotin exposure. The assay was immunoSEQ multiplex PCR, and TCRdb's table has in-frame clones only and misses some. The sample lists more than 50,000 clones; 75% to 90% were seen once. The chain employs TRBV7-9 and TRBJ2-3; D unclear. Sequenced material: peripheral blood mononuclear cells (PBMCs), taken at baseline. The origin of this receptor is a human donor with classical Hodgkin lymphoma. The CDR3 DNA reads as TGTGCCAGCAGCCCCGTCCGTGGGGTCGGTTCTCTTGATACGCAGTATTTT. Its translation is CASSPVRGVGSLDTQYF.